This TCR beta chain originates from a study of PD-1 blockade in classical Hodgkin lymphoma. For this clone: Its antigen is unidentified.

Study results and limitations: Complete responders entered with baseline diversity on par with newly diagnosed patients, the results showed. A reduction in baseline TCR diversity was reportedly seen in newly diagnosed patients relative to healthy donors. The study found that TCR diversity rose significantly by C4D1 in CD4+ but not CD8+ cells.

Sequencing used immunoSEQ multiplex PCR; TCRdb keeps in-frame clones, though not all of them. The sample yields roughly 100,000 clones, 85% to 90% seen once. Brentuximab vedotin exposure varied among the patients, all of whom had relapsed after autologous stem cell transplantation. The CDR3 loop spans 16 amino acids. J lost 3 bases, V lost 0 bases, and 7 bases had no gene match. Per the germline V gene, CDR1 is SNHLY and CDR2 is FYNNEI. This sequence originates from a human donor with classical Hodgkin lymphoma. The specimen comprised peripheral blood mononuclear cells (PBMCs), sampled before the second cycle of nivolumab. This sequence joins TRBV2 and TRBJ2-7; 8 bases map to TRBD2. The CDR3 reads CASSEAGRGDNYEQYF. CDR3 coding DNA: TGTGCCAGCAGTGAAGCAGGGCGGGGGGATAACTACGAGCAGTACTTC.